A single sample gave rise to the 27 T cell receptor beta chains below, sequenced in a study of molecular identifiers for immune sequencing clone quantification. TCRdb used MiXCR to reprocess the PCR reads, holding one entry per CDR3 protein. The sample has about 510,000 distinct CDR3 sequences, about 25% seen once. Sequenced sample: naive CD8+ T cells from blood, with Jurkat cell RNA spiked in. This sample's subset: FACS-sorted CD8+CD4-CCR7+CD45RA+ naive T cells. The receptors come from a human donor in good health. Some libraries in this study had Jurkat cell RNA spiked in.

In nucleotides, the CDR3 is TGTGCCAGCAGCGACGAGGGTTACGAGCAGTACTTC. This translates into CASSDEGYEQYF. The V and J genes are TRBV5-4 and TRBJ2-7; a possible D gene is TRBD2 (5 bases). V was trimmed by 4 bases and J by 4 bases, leaving 9 bases between them. CDR1 and CDR2 (germline): SGHNT, YYREEE (reference sequence). The CDR3 contains 12 residues.

In this sample, this clonotype turned up a few times. This chain links TRBV12-3 or TRBV12-4 with TRBJ2-2; TRBD1 aligns across 10 bases. Trimming removed 6 bases from V and 4 bases from J; junction bases left unmatched: 8. The CDR3 runs 16 residues. DNA of the CDR3: TGTGCCAGCAGCGTAGACAGGGGGCTTAGCACCGGGGAGCTGTTTTTT. This translates into CASSVDRGLSTGELFF.

The chain combines TRBV4-1 with TRBJ2-1; TRBD1 matches 9 bases. Looked up from germline, CDR1 is MGHRA and CDR2 is YSYEKL. This CDR3 comprises 16 residues. After removal of 4 bases from V and 8 bases from J, the junction contained 12 bases not matched to a gene. CDR3 coding DNA: TGCGCCAGCAGCCCCTCCCCGGGACAGGGTAAGTATGAGCAGTTCTTC. This gives the protein CASSPSPGQGKYEQFF.

This chain joins TRBV7-9 and TRBJ2-7; 8 bases match TRBD1. Germline CDR1 and CDR2: SEHNR and FQNEAQ (reference sequence). Unmatched junction bases numbered 8, after V lost 2 bases and J lost 5 bases. There are 15 residues in the CDR3. The DNA of the CDR3 is TGTGCCAGCAGCTTAACGGACAGGGCTGCCCACGAGCAGTACTTC. This encodes CASSLTDRAAHEQYF. Looking up the rest from reference TRBV7-9 and TRBJ2-7 gives the full variable domain: DTGVSQNPRHKITKRGQNVTFRCDPISEHNRLYWYRQTLGQGPEFLTYFQNEAQLEKSRLLSDRFSAERPKGSFSTLEIQRTEQGDSAMYLCASSLTDRAAHEQYFGPGTRLTVT.

CDR3 nucleotide sequence: TGCAGTGCTAGGGAAAGACTAGCGGTTGCCTACGAGCAGTACTTC. It translates to CSARERLAVAYEQYF. The chain links TRBV20-1 to TRBJ2-7; 9 positions match TRBD2. This CDR3 spans 15 amino acids. V lost 3 bases, J lost 2 bases, and 8 bases stayed unmatched. From germline, CDR1 is DFQATT and CDR2 SNEGSKA (reference sequence).

This clonotype occurred many times. This chain joins TRBV20-1 and TRBJ2-3; D call uncertain. Trimming removed 0 bases from V and 1 base from J, with 11 bases in between. This CDR3 contains 15 residues. Germline loops: CDR1 DFQATT, CDR2 SNEGSKA (reference sequence). DNA for the CDR3: TGCAGTGCTAGAGATCTTCCAGGCGGCACAGATACGCAGTATTTT. Residues: CSARDLPGGTDTQYF.

This clonotype occurred a few times. The J gene is TRBJ2-3, the V gene TRBV7-6, with D possibly TRBD2 on 5 matching bases. CDR3 length: 15 residues. V lost 4 bases, J lost 0 bases, and 11 bases lay in between. Germline CDR1 reads SGHVS; CDR2 reads FNYEAQ. The CDR3 nucleotides read TGTGCCAGCAGCTGGCTAGCACTGAGCACAGATACGCAGTATTTT. Translated: CASSWLALSTDTQYF.

The chain carries TRBV6-5 and TRBJ2-6; 11 bases are shared with TRBD1. Germline V CDR1 and CDR2: MNHEY, SVGAGI. The CDR3 contains 17 residues. The ends lost 6 bases at V and 3 bases at J; junction bases unmatched: 7. CDR3 residues: CASSLGQGAYGANVLTF. The CDR3 coding sequence is TGTGCCAGCAGCCTAGGACAGGGGGCGTATGGGGCCAACGTCCTGACTTTC.

At least ten counts were recorded for this clonotype. The chain employs TRBV20-1 and TRBJ1-1; TRBD1 might be the D (5 bases). CDR3 length equals 12 residues. Germline loops: CDR1 DFQATT, CDR2 SNEGSKA (reference sequence). Trimming removed 0 bases at V and 6 bases at J, with 8 bases between. CDR3 protein: CSARDMGAEAFF. CDR3 coding DNA: TGCAGTGCTAGAGATATGGGGGCTGAAGCTTTCTTT.

This clonotype was detected ten times or more. The chain has TRBV4-3 and TRBJ1-2, with D maybe TRBD1 (5 bases). V gave up 0 bases and J gave up 4 bases, with 12 bases separating them. The germline CDR1 and CDR2 sequences are LGHNA and YSLEER. CDR3 length: 15 amino acids. CDR3 nucleotide sequence: TGCGCCAGCAGCCAAGAGAGGCAGGGAGCCTATGGCTACACCTTC. Translated, it gives CASSQERQGAYGYTF.

This clonotype was seen only a few times. The rearrangement links TRBV30 to TRBJ1-1; weak D call: TRBD1 (5 bases). CDR1 and CDR2 (germline): GTSNPN, SVGIG (reference sequence). The CDR3 is made up of 14 amino acids. V lost 6 bases and J 6 bases, leaving 20 bases between the germline ends. CDR3 in amino acids: CACSAWGGPPEAFF. CDR3 coding DNA: TGTGCCTGCTCCGCGTGGGGGGGACCCCCTGAAGCTTTCTTT.

The V gene is TRBV7-6, the J gene TRBJ2-4, with TRBD2 matching over 10 bases. J lost 1 base, V lost 1 base, and 7 bases had no gene match. CDR1 is SGHVS and CDR2 is FNYEAQ in the germline V gene. CDR3 size: 18 residues. In DNA form, the CDR3 reads TGTGCCAGCAGCTTAGAAGCTAGCGGGAGTATGGCCAAAAACATTCAGTACTTC. Its protein is CASSLEASGSMAKNIQYF.

Regarding this clonotype: One end of the junction varies from germline; a read error may be responsible. This chain links TRBV9 with TRBJ1-3; tentatively, D is TRBD1 (5 bases). Germline V gene data show CDR1 as SGDLS and CDR2 as YYNGEE. The CDR3 consists of 17 residues. The CDR3 reads CASSVSAGKSSGDTIYF. The CDR3 coding sequence is TGTGCCAGCAGCGTATCGGCAGGGAAAAGCTCTGGAGACACCATATATTTT.

There are a few counts of this clonotype. The rearrangement links TRBV7-9 to TRBJ2-7; D is undetermined. Trimming took off 5 bases at V and 2 bases at J, with 10 bases between the two ends. Germline CDR1 is SEHNR and CDR2 is FQNEAQ (reference sequence). The CDR3 consists of 13 residues. The chain's CDR3 is CASSQDATYEQYF. CDR3 nucleotides: TGTGCCAGCAGCCAGGACGCAACCTACGAGCAGTACTTC.

This chain joins TRBV30 and TRBJ2-7; D may be TRBD1 (7 bases). The germline V gene encodes CDR1 GTSNPN and CDR2 SVGIG (reference sequence). V lost 2 bases and J lost 3, with 17 bases in between. CDR3 length: 15 amino acids. The CDR3 region has the DNA TGTGCCTGGAGTCGGGAGACAGGGCCCTGCTACGAGCAGTACTTC. Translated, it gives CAWSRETGPCYEQYF.

The V gene is TRBV21-1, the J gene TRBJ1-1; the listed D gene, TRBD1, was not tested against the DNA. TRBV21-1 is labeled a pseudogene. The CDR3 is 15 residues long. DNA for the CDR3: TGTGCCAGCAGTAAAAAGGGCAGAGGGGACACTGAAGCTTTCTTT. It yields the protein CASSKKGRGDTEAFF.

The sample holds many counts of this clonotype. The J gene is TRBJ2-3, the V gene TRBV9; D is perhaps TRBD1 or TRBD2 (5 bases each). Trimming shortened V by 2 bases and J by 0 bases, and 10 bases separated the two germline ends. Germline V gene lookup returns CDR1 SGDLS and CDR2 YYNGEE. CDR3 size: 15 residues. CDR3 loop: CASSVDGGSTDTQYF. The CDR3 DNA sequence: TGTGCCAGCAGCGTCGATGGGGGTAGCACAGATACGCAGTATTTT.

This clonotype has just a few counts. The J gene is TRBJ2-3, the V gene TRBV15, with TRBD2 as a possible D gene (6 bases). CDR1 and CDR2 from the germline V gene are LNHNV and YYDKDF (reference sequence). The V and J ends lost 3 bases and 4 bases respectively, with 8 bases between them. The CDR3 extends over 13 amino acids. CDR3: CATSSRLADTQYF. The CDR3 nucleotides read TGTGCCACCAGCAGCAGACTAGCAGATACGCAGTATTTT. Complete variable domain (other parts from reference TRBV15 and TRBJ2-3): DAMVIQNPRYQVTQFGKPVTLSCSQTLNHNVMYWYQQKSSQAPKLLFHYYDKDFNNEADTPDNFQSRRPNTSFCFLDIRSPGLGDTAMYLCATSSRLADTQYFGPGTRLTVL.

In the case of this clonotype: A much larger clone sits a single nucleotide away, making a read error possible. This chain joins TRBV29-1 and TRBJ2-7; D gene uncertain. This CDR3 comprises 15 residues. Germline V gives CDR1 SQVTM, CDR2 ANQGSEA. Trimming removed 4 bases from V and 2 bases from J, with 18 bases in between. The CDR3 sequence is CSVVSEINPTYEQYF. DNA of the CDR3: TGCAGCGTTGTATCCGAAATCAACCCCACCTACGAGCAGTACTTC.

This clonotype was seen only a few times. The chain links TRBV5-3 to TRBJ2-3; 9 bases agree with TRBD1. TRBV5-3 falls under the ORF class, with uncertain function. The CDR3 sequence is 15 residues long. The J segment lost 3 bases and the V segment lost 8 bases, leaving 10 bases of the junction unmatched. CDR3 region: CASSERDRETDTQYF. The CDR3 region has the DNA TGTGCCAGCAGCGAACGGGACAGGGAAACAGATACGCAGTATTTT.

This clonotype was picked up many times. V is TRBV9 and J is TRBJ2-7, with 9 bases identical to TRBD2. Germline CDR1 SGDLS, CDR2 YYNGEE. Trimming removed 0 bases from V and 3 bases from J; junction bases left unmatched: 4. The length of the CDR3 is 15 residues. The DNA for the CDR3 is TGTGCCAGCAGCGTAGCTAGCGGGGTAGGCTACGAGCAGTACTTC. The encoded protein is CASSVASGVGYEQYF.

Many counts were recorded for this clonotype. V is TRBV7-2 and J is TRBJ2-5; 7 bases are a match to TRBD2. Trimming took 3 bases from V and 2 from J; bases not matched to a gene: 3. The CDR3 has 14 residues. The V gene's germline CDR1 is SGHTA and CDR2 FQGNSA. The CDR3 is CASSLEGGQETQYF. CDR3 bases: TGTGCCAGCAGCTTGGAGGGAGGGCAAGAGACCCAGTACTTC.

Of note for this clonotype: Sequence at one end of the junction differs from germline and may be a read error. DNA for the CDR3: TGTGCCTGGTCGCCTGCCCGCTCTGGGGCCACCGTCCCGACTTTC. Translated: CAWSPARSGATVPTF. This rearrangement joins TRBV30 to TRBJ2-6; D may be TRBD1 (5 bases). Germline lookup yields CDR1 GTSNPN and CDR2 SVGIG (reference sequence). The CDR3 extends over 15 amino acids.

In its sample, this clonotype was seen many times. This chain joins TRBV20-1 and TRBJ2-7; possibly TRBD1 for D (5 bases). Germline V gives CDR1 DFQATT, CDR2 SNEGSKA (reference sequence). The CDR3 length is 14 residues. With 0 bases removed from V and 2 bases from J, the gap between germline ends came to 11 bases. The CDR3 sequence: CSARDPDRTYEQYF. The DNA for the CDR3 is TGCAGTGCTAGAGATCCTGACAGAACCTACGAGCAGTACTTC.

Notes on this clonotype: This may be a read error: a much more frequent sequence differs by one nucleotide. The genes are TRBV9 and TRBJ2-7; D might be TRBD1 or TRBD2, each matching 5 bases. Germline CDR1 SGDLS, CDR2 YYNGEE. V lost 3 bases, J lost 3 bases, and 16 bases lay in between. This CDR3 region has 15 residues. CDR3 amino acids: CASSAGPGRSYEQYF. The CDR3 bases are TGTGCCAGCAGCGCGGGGCCCGGCAGAAGCTACGAGCAGTACTTC.

This clonotype occurred many times. This chain links TRBV12-3 or TRBV12-4 with TRBJ2-7; no clear D. The CDR3 runs 12 residues. V dropped 3 bases and J dropped 6 bases, with 9 bases sitting between them. This CDR3 is CASSFAASEQYF. The DNA of the CDR3 is TGTGCCAGCAGTTTCGCAGCTTCCGAGCAGTACTTC.

The V and J genes are TRBV10-2 and TRBJ2-1; maybe TRBD2 (6 bases). V dropped 4 bases and J dropped 7 bases, with 11 bases sitting between them. The germline gives CDR1 WSHSY, CDR2 SAAADI. The CDR3 contains 13 residues. CDR3 loop: CASSAAGINEQFF. The CDR3 bases are TGCGCCAGCAGTGCAGCGGGTATAAATGAGCAGTTCTTC.